Shown below are 28 T cell receptor beta chains from a single sample sequenced in a study of regulatory T cells in long-lasting Graves disease. Investigators prepared the TCR beta libraries by applying iRepertoire HTBI primers and Arm-PCR of CDR3 regions. MiXCR, applied by TCRdb to the multiplex PCR reads, yields one record per CDR3 protein. The repertoire holds approximately 250,000 distinct CDR3 sequences, with about 17% as singletons. The time point: newly diagnosed GD, antithyroid drugs for less than 3 months. The TCR library was made from RNA extracted from PBMCs. Sequenced material: peripheral blood mononuclear cells (PBMCs), taken at new diagnosis, from a patient treated with antithyroid drugs. The receptors originated from a female donor with Graves disease.

This chain uses TRBV11-2 with TRBJ2-7; 12 nucleotides line up with TRBD2. Germline V gene lookup returns CDR1 SGHAT and CDR2 FQNNGV. V lost 5 bases, J lost 6 bases, and 11 bases stayed unmatched. The CDR3 covers 16 residues. The CDR3 loop is CASSQGLLAGGSEQYF. Here the CDR3 DNA reads TGTGCCAGCAGCCAGGGGCTACTAGCGGGAGGATCCGAGCAGTACTTC.

This clonotype was observed many times. The chain couples TRBV7-9 to TRBJ2-1; D possibly corresponds to TRBD1 (5 bases). The V gene lost 6 bases and the J gene lost 4 bases, with 19 bases spanning the gap. The germline V gene encodes CDR1 SEHNR and CDR2 FQNEAQ (reference sequence). The CDR3 length is 16 residues. The CDR3 DNA reads TGTGCCAGCAGTCCCACTATCGTAAAGGGGTACAATGAGCAGTTCTTC. It encodes CASSPTIVKGYNEQFF.

This clonotype has a count of ten or more. V gene TRBV7-2 combines with J gene TRBJ2-7, with TRBD1 matching 8 bases. CDR1 is SGHTA, CDR2 FQGNSA, per germline. The junction had 10 bases not matched to a gene; V was cut back by 5 bases and J by 7 bases. The CDR3 extends over 14 amino acids. For the CDR3, the DNA is TGTGCCAGCAGCAGACAGGGGTTTGAGAAAGAGCAGTACTTC. The encoded protein is CASSRQGFEKEQYF.

This clonotype was detected many times. The rearrangement joins TRBV7-2 to TRBJ1-1; D gene unclear. CDR3 size: 15 residues. Trimming removed 0 bases at V and 0 bases at J, with 8 bases between. Germline assignment: CDR1 SGHTA and CDR2 FQGNSA. The CDR3 loop is CASSLALGLNTEAFF. The CDR3 DNA reads TGTGCCAGCAGCTTAGCGCTCGGCTTGAACACTGAAGCTTTCTTT.

The chain uses TRBV10-2 and TRBJ2-5; the match to TRBD2 covers 11 bases. Losses at the gene ends were 10 bases for V and 3 bases for J; bases not matched to a gene: 13. The CDR3 runs to 16 residues. CDR1 and CDR2 (germline): WSHSY, SAAADI. This CDR3 is CATGRLSGRAEETQYF. In DNA form, the CDR3 reads TGCGCCACCGGGAGGCTTAGCGGGAGGGCCGAAGAGACCCAGTACTTC.

In its sample, this clonotype was seen many times. The chain couples TRBV7-8 to TRBJ1-5, with 7 bases lining up with TRBD1. The V segment lost 3 bases and the J segment 5 bases; nucleotides outside the gene matches: 10. This CDR3 region has 16 residues. The germline gives CDR1 SGHVS, CDR2 FQNEAQ. CDR3 DNA: TGTGCCAGCAGCTTTTTGGCAGGGGGTCTAGATCAGCCCCAGCATTTT. The encoded protein is CASSFLAGGLDQPQHF.

The chain has TRBV7-8 and TRBJ1-1, with D possibly being TRBD1 (5 bases). From germline, CDR1 is SGHVS and CDR2 FQNEAQ. The V and J ends lost 0 bases and 1 base respectively, with 9 bases between them. This CDR3 contains 15 residues. The DNA for the CDR3 is TGTGCCAGCAGCTTAGCGGGACTGCCGAACACTGAAGCTTTCTTT. Translated: CASSLAGLPNTEAFF.

Many counts were recorded for this clonotype. This rearrangement joins TRBV6-5 to TRBJ1-3; D gene ambiguous. CDR1 is MNHEY, CDR2 SVGAGI, per germline. Trimming took off 2 bases at V and 4 bases at J, with 6 bases between the two ends. The CDR3 spans 13 residues. The CDR3 DNA follows: TGTGCCAGCAGTTACGACTGGGGAAACACCATATATTTT. Translation gives CASSYDWGNTIYF.

This clonotype was picked up many times. The chain couples TRBV12-3 or TRBV12-4 to TRBJ2-5; D is possibly TRBD2 (6 bases). The V and J ends lost 6 bases and 5 bases respectively, with 16 bases between them. CDR3 length equals 14 residues. In nucleotides, the CDR3 is TGTGCCAGCAGCTTTGACCGAGGAGGGGAGACCCAGTACTTC. Translated, it gives CASSFDRGGETQYF.

This clonotype was counted at least ten times. V gene TRBV12-3 or TRBV12-4 combines with J gene TRBJ2-1; a weak D match, TRBD2 (6 bases). Trimming shortened V by 4 bases and J by 5 bases, and 12 bases separated the two germline ends. The CDR3 covers 14 residues. CDR3 amino acids: CASSSTRTHNEQFF. The CDR3 bases are TGTGCCAGCAGTTCGACTAGAACCCACAATGAGCAGTTCTTC.

The table lists this clonotype with many counts. The V gene is TRBV19, the J gene TRBJ1-5; D may be TRBD1 (6 bases). The CDR3 loop spans 15 amino acids. The V end was cut by 6 bases, the J end by 2 bases, with 14 bases between. The germline V gene encodes CDR1 LNHDA and CDR2 SQIVND (reference sequence). Here the CDR3 reads CASRWGASGNQPQHF. CDR3 DNA sequence: TGTGCCAGTAGATGGGGGGCCTCGGGCAATCAGCCCCAGCATTTT. The full variable domain, with the rest looked up from reference TRBV19 and TRBJ1-5, is DGGITQSPKYLFRKEGQNVTLSCEQNLNHDAMYWYRQDPGQGLRLIYYSQIVNDFQKGDIAEGYSVSREKKESFPLTVTSAQKNPTAFYLCASRWGASGNQPQHFGDGTRLSIL.

This clonotype occurred many times. The rearrangement links TRBV12-3 or TRBV12-4 to TRBJ1-4; D is undetermined. V lost 7 bases, J lost 13 bases, and 16 bases lay in between. The CDR3 covers 12 residues. CDR3 nucleotides: TGTGCCAGCACCACGACCGGGGTGAGACTGTTTTTT. It encodes CASTTTGVRLFF.

This clonotype was detected only a few times. This may be a read error: a much more frequent sequence differs by one nucleotide. The chain has TRBV6-2 or TRBV6-3 and TRBJ2-7, with a possible D match to TRBD2 (6 bases). The germline V gene encodes CDR1 MNHEY and CDR2 SVGEGT. V was shortened by 6 bases and J by 5 bases, with 17 bases between the two germline ends. The CDR3 is 14 amino acids. In nucleotides, the CDR3 is TGTGCCAGCAGCTCCCGGACTAATGGGGACGAGCAGTACTTC. Its protein product is CASSSRTNGDEQYF.

Many counts were recorded for this clonotype. The chain carries TRBV25-1 and TRBJ1-1; possibly TRBD1 for D (5 bases). Germline V CDR1 and CDR2: MGHDK, SYGVNS. The CDR3 length is 14 residues. V was clipped by 6 bases and J by 4 bases, with 15 bases between them. CDR3 residues: CASRGTAAPTEAFF. The CDR3, as DNA: TGTGCCAGCAGAGGGACTGCGGCGCCCACTGAAGCTTTCTTT. Combining the CDR3 with reference TRBV25-1 and TRBJ1-1 gives the whole variable domain EADIYQTPRYLVIGTGKKITLECSQTMGHDKMYWYQQDPGMELHLIHYSYGVNSTEKGDLSSESTVSRIRTEHFPLTLESARPSHTSQYLCASRGTAAPTEAFFGQGTRLTVV.

This clonotype was seen ten or more times. The CDR3 here is CASTPLDRANEKLFF. The CDR3 DNA sequence: TGTGCCAGTACCCCCCTTGACAGGGCCAATGAAAAACTGTTTTTT. The rearrangement links TRBV19 to TRBJ1-4, with 7 bases matching TRBD1. CDR1 is LNHDA and CDR2 is SQIVND in the germline V gene (reference sequence). The CDR3 totals 15 residues. V lost 7 bases, J lost 5 bases, and 10 bases stayed unmatched.

This chain uses TRBV7-3 with TRBJ2-2; 8 positions match TRBD1. There are 16 residues in the CDR3. The ends lost 2 bases at V and 5 bases at J; junction bases unmatched: 7. From germline, CDR1 is SGHTA and CDR2 FQGTGA. The CDR3 loop reads CASSLSPGGQTGELFF. CDR3 nucleotides: TGTGCCAGCAGCTTATCTCCAGGGGGCCAGACCGGGGAGCTGTTTTTT. Using reference TRBV7-3 and TRBJ2-2 for the parts outside the CDR3, the full variable domain is GAGVSQTPSNKVTEKGKYVELRCDPISGHTALYWYRQSLGQGPEFLIYFQGTGAADDSGLPNDRFFAVRPEGSVSTLKIQRTERGDSAVYLCASSLSPGGQTGELFFGEGSRLTVL.

V gene TRBV9 combines with J gene TRBJ2-4; maybe TRBD2 (6 bases). The germline CDR1 and CDR2 sequences are SGDLS and YYNGEE. The CDR3 sequence is 15 residues long. Trimming pared 1 base from V and 0 bases from J, leaving 8 bases between. In DNA form, the CDR3 reads TGTGCCAGCAGCGTAATGGGGGGAGCCAAAAACATTCAGTACTTC. Protein sequence: CASSVMGGAKNIQYF.

This clonotype was detected ten times or more. CDR3 DNA: TGTGCCAGCAGCCACAGAGAGGAAGGGGCCAACGTCCTGACTTTC. Its translation: CASSHREEGANVLTF. The genes are TRBV7-9 and TRBJ2-6; unclear D gene. This CDR3 comprises 15 residues. Trimming removed 5 bases from V and 4 bases from J, with 12 bases in between. Germline-derived CDR1 and CDR2 are SEHNR and FQNEAQ (reference sequence).

This clonotype was counted at least ten times. This sequence joins TRBV6-2 or TRBV6-3 and TRBJ2-2, with D maybe TRBD1 (6 bases). The V end lost 0 bases, the J end lost 3 bases, and 14 bases lay between the germline ends. Germline V gene data show CDR1 as MNHEY and CDR2 as SVGEGT. The CDR3 is made up of 17 amino acids. The CDR3 DNA sequence: TGTGCCAGCAGTTACTCCATGGACAGAAGCTACACCGGGGAGCTGTTTTTT. Protein product: CASSYSMDRSYTGELFF.

This clonotype has ten or more counts. The chain has TRBV2 and TRBJ2-1, with a tentative D call TRBD1 (5 bases). The CDR3 has 11 residues. Per germline, CDR1 SNHLY and CDR2 FYNNEI. V gave up 7 bases and J gave up 4 bases, with 5 bases separating them. CDR3 sequence (DNA): TGTGCCAGCAACAGGTACAATGAGCAGTTCTTC. Protein product: CASNRYNEQFF.

This clonotype has at least ten counts. The chain's CDR3 is CAWSQRGFSEAFF. The CDR3 nucleotides read TGTGCCTGGAGTCAGAGGGGTTTCTCTGAAGCTTTCTTT. The rearrangement joins TRBV30 to TRBJ1-1, with D possibly matching TRBD1 (5 bases). The CDR3 runs 13 residues. Germline V gene lookup returns CDR1 GTSNPN and CDR2 SVGIG (reference sequence). Trimming took off 2 bases at V and 6 bases at J, with 13 bases between the two ends.

This clonotype was picked up many times. The rearrangement joins TRBV6-2 or TRBV6-3 to TRBJ2-7; 7 nucleotides match TRBD1. The CDR3 loop spans 16 amino acids. Germline V gene sequence: CDR1 MNHEY, CDR2 SVGEGT. Trimming cost V 2 bases and J 1 base; bases outside gene matches: 8. CDR3 loop: CASSYEQGPDSYEQYF. As DNA, the CDR3 is TGTGCCAGCAGTTACGAACAGGGGCCCGATTCCTACGAGCAGTACTTC.

This clonotype has a count of ten or more. The J gene is TRBJ2-6, the V gene TRBV2; maybe TRBD1 (5 bases). Germline V lookup: CDR1 SNHLY, CDR2 FYNNEI. This CDR3 contains 14 residues. V lost 5 bases and J 8 bases, leaving 13 bases between the germline ends. The CDR3 here is CASSSLRQPNVLTF. CDR3 coding DNA: TGTGCCAGCAGTTCCCTGAGACAGCCCAACGTCCTGACTTTC. Looking up the rest from reference TRBV2 and TRBJ2-6 gives the full variable domain: EPEVTQTPSHQVTQMGQEVILRCVPISNHLYFYWYRQILGQKVEFLVSFYNNEISEKSEIFDDQFSVERPDGSNFTLKIRSTKLEDSAMYFCASSSLRQPNVLTFGAGSRLTVL.

V is TRBV2 and J is TRBJ1-6; the D gene is possibly TRBD1 (5 bases). Germline CDR1 SNHLY, CDR2 FYNNEI. V was cut by 3 bases and J by 8 bases, with 11 bases left in between. CDR3 length equals 14 residues. The CDR3 DNA sequence: TGTGCCAGCAGTGAGGGCAGGGAAGATTCACCCCTCCACTTT. This encodes CASSEGREDSPLHF.

This clonotype was picked up a small number of times. The chain joins TRBV5-6 to TRBJ1-1, with a tentative D call TRBD1 (6 bases). V lost 2 bases to trimming and J lost 5 bases, with 16 bases between them. This CDR3 region has 15 residues. Per the germline V gene, CDR1 is SGHDT and CDR2 is YYEEEE. CDR3 sequence: CASSLGQLVWTEAFF. CDR3 DNA sequence: TGTGCCAGCAGCTTAGGACAGCTCGTCTGGACTGAAGCTTTCTTT.

In the case of this clonotype: A read error may explain this, as a much larger clone is one base away. The chain is built from TRBV15 and TRBJ1-2; a weak D match, TRBD1 (6 bases). Trimming removed 7 bases from V and 5 bases from J, with 29 bases in between. This CDR3 comprises 18 residues. Germline V gene data show CDR1 as LNHNV and CDR2 as YYDKDF (reference sequence). CDR3 sequence reads: CATNKGGEQSVLGYGYTF. The CDR3 nucleotides are TGTGCCACCAACAAGGGGGGCGAACAGTCAGTCTTAGGGTATGGCTACACCTTC.

This clonotype was seen at least ten times. This chain links TRBV10-3 with TRBJ1-2, with D unclear. This CDR3 region has 15 residues. Deletions cut 0 bases from V and 8 bases from J, with 16 bases between. The germline gives CDR1 ENHRY, CDR2 SYGVKD. The CDR3 nucleotides are TGTGCCATCAGTGAGTCGGGAGACCCAATAGAAGGCTACACCTTC. This sequence encodes CAISESGDPIEGYTF.

Many counts were recorded for this clonotype. The gene calls are TRBV7-3 and TRBJ1-2; tentatively, D is TRBD1 (6 bases). Germline loops: CDR1 SGHTA, CDR2 FQGTGA. Trimming cost V 5 bases and J 5 bases, with 15 bases left between them. This CDR3 contains 14 residues. This CDR3 reads CASSPGWGQYGYTF. As DNA, the CDR3 is TGTGCCAGCAGCCCCGGGTGGGGGCAGTATGGCTACACCTTC. The variable domain in full, with the rest retrieved from reference TRBV7-3 and TRBJ1-2, is GAGVSQTPSNKVTEKGKYVELRCDPISGHTALYWYRQSLGQGPEFLIYFQGTGAADDSGLPNDRFFAVRPEGSVSTLKIQRTERGDSAVYLCASSPGWGQYGYTFGSGTRLTVV.